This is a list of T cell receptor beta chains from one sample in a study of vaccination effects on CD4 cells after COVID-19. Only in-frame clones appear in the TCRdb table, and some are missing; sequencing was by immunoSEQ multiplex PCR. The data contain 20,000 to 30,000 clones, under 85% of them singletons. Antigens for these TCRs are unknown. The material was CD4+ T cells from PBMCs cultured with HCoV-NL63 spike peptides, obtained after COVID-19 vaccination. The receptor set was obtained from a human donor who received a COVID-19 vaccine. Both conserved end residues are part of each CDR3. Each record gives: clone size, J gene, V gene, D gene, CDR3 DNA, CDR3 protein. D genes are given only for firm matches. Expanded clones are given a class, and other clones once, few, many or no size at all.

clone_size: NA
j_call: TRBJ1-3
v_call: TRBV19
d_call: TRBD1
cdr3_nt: TGTGCCAGTACAGGGGGAGGAAACACCATATATTTT
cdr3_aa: CASTGGGNTIYF

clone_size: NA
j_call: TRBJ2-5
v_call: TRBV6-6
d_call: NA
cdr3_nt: TGTGCCAGCAGTCCAAGGAGGGGGCGGGGGTCGCAAGAGACCCAGTACTTC
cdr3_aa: CASSPRRGRGSQETQYF

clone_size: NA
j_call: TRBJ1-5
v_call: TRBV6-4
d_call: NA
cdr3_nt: TGTGCCAGCAGCTTGAATAGCAATCAGCCCCAGCATTTT
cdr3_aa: CASSLNSNQPQHF

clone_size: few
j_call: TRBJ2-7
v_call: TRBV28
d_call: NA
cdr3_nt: TGTGCCAGCAGTTTTGTATGGGGACGCTCCTACGAGCAGTACTTC
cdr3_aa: CASSFVWGRSYEQYF

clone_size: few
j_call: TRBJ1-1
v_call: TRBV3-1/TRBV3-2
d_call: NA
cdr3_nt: TGTGCCAGCAGCCATCGGCAGAACACTGAAGCTTTCTTT
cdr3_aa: CASSHRQNTEAFF

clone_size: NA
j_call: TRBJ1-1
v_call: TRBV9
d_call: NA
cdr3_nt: TGTGCCAGCAGCGTGGGGGGGCTGGTGAACACTGAAGCTTTCTTT
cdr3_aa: CASSVGGLVNTEAFF

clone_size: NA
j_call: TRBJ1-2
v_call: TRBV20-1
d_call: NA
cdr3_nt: TGCAGTGCTTTACAGGCGGGAGGCTACACCTTC
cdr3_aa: CSALQAGGYTF

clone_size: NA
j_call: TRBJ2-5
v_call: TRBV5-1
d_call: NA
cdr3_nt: TGCGCCAGCAGCTTGCAAGAGACCCAGTACTTC
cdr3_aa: CASSLQETQYF

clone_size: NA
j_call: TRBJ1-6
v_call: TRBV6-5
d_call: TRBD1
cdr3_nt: TGTGCCAGCTCGTTTCTTGACAGGGAATCTTCACCCCTCCACTTT
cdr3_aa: CASSFLDRESSPLHF

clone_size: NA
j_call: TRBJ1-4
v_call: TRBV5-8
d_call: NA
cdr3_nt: TGTGCCAGCAGCTTGGCACGGGGGACTAATGAAAAACTGTTTTTT
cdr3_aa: CASSLARGTNEKLFF

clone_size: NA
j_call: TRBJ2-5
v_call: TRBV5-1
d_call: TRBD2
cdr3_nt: TGCGCCAGCAGCGCGGGACTAGAACTCGAGACCCAGTACTTC
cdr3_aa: CASSAGLELETQYF

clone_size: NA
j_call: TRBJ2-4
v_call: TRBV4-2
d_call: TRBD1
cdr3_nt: TGTGCCAGCAGCCAAGGGACAGGAAAGAGCATTCAGTACTTC
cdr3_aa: CASSQGTGKSIQYF

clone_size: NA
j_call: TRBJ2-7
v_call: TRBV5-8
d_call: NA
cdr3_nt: TGTGCCAGCAGCTACAGGCCTAACTTCTCCTACGAGCAGTACTTC
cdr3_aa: CASSYRPNFSYEQYF

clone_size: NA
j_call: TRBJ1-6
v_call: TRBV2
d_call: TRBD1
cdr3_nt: TGTGCCAGCAGTCGCCCGCAACCGGGACAGGGGGCCGGCTATAATTCACCCCTCCACTTT
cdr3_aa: CASSRPQPGQGAGYNSPLHF

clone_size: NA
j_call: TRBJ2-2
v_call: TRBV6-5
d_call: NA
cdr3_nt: TGTGCCAGCAGTCCGCAGCGGGTAAACACCGGGGAGCTGTTTTTT
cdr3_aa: CASSPQRVNTGELFF

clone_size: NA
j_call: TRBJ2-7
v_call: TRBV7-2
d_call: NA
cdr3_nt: TGTGCCAGCAGCTTAGACAGGGACGGGTCCTACGAGCAGTACTTC
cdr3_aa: CASSLDRDGSYEQYF